The rows below give T cell receptor beta chains drawn from one sample of a study of a mutant IDH1 vaccine in newly diagnosed glioma. No antigen has been assigned to these receptors. Using immunoSEQ multiplex PCR, the repertoire was profiled, and TCRdb retains in-frame clones only, with some absent. The table shows fewer than 60,000 clones, with less than 70% occurring only once. Here the sequenced sample was peripheral blood mononuclear cells (PBMCs), taken from a glioma patient whose treatment included an IDH1 peptide vaccine. The receptor set was obtained from a man between 35 and 55 years old with glioma. Some clones in this sample may be carry-over from other donors' samples. The CDR3 runs from the conserved cysteine through the conserved F or W. Fields, in order: clone size, J gene, V gene, D gene, CDR3 protein, CDR3 DNA. The D gene is left open where the match is weak. Only part of the rows carry a size: once, few, many, or a class if the clone is expanded.

>.|TRBJ1-1|TRBV19|.
CASSPAPNTEAFF
TGTGCCAGTAGTCCAGCTCCGAACACTGAAGCTTTCTTT
>.|TRBJ2-2|TRBV7-2|.
CASSSGTPYGELFF
TGTGCCAGCAGCTCCGGGACTCCCTACGGGGAGCTGTTTTTT
>.|TRBJ2-2|TRBV5-6|.
CASSLRSGTGELFF
TGTGCCAGCAGCTTGAGGTCCGGGACCGGGGAGCTGTTTTTT
>.|TRBJ2-7|TRBV7-9|.
CASSPRGAHEQYF
TGTGCCAGCAGCCCACGGGGGGCACACGAGCAGTACTTC
>.|TRBJ1-5|TRBV4-1|.
CASSQDFGHTDQPQHF
TGCGCCAGCAGCCAAGATTTTGGGCATACCGATCAGCCCCAGCATTTT
>few|TRBJ2-1|TRBV9|.
CASSVFAGTGADEQFF
TGTGCCAGCAGCGTGTTCGCCGGGACTGGGGCGGATGAGCAGTTCTTC
>.|TRBJ1-2|TRBV5-6|.
CASSYHREEGYGYTF
TGTGCCAGCAGCTATCACAGGGAGGAGGGCTATGGCTACACCTTC
>.|TRBJ1-1|TRBV4-2|TRBD1
CASSQDPRGQTEAFF
TGTGCCAGCAGCCAAGACCCCAGGGGACAGACTGAAGCTTTCTTT
>.|TRBJ2-3|TRBV7-9|TRBD1
CASSSPGTATDTQYF
TGTGCCAGCAGTTCCCCCGGGACAGCCACAGATACGCAGTATTTT
>once|TRBJ1-2|TRBV5-6|TRBD1
CASSQGGARGYTF
TGTGCCAGCAGCCAGGGGGGGGCCAGGGGCTACACCTTC
>.|TRBJ2-7|TRBV5-8|.
CASSLGGQNYYEQYF
TGTGCCAGCAGCCTTGGAGGACAGAACTACTACGAGCAGTACTTC
>.|TRBJ2-5|TRBV7-9|.
CASSLVERETQYF
TGTGCCAGCAGCTTAGTTGAGCGAGAGACCCAGTACTTC
>.|TRBJ2-7|TRBV7-3|.
CASSATRYGYEQYF
TGTGCCAGCAGCGCAACCAGGTATGGATACGAGCAGTACTTC
>once|TRBJ2-4|TRBV19|TRBD2
CASSVGTSGGKNIQYF
TGTGCCAGTAGTGTCGGGACTAGCGGGGGTAAAAACATTCAGTACTTC
>few|TRBJ2-2|TRBV5-1|.
CASRTGTLNTGELFF
TGCGCCAGCAGGACCGGGACATTGAACACCGGGGAGCTGTTTTTT
>.|TRBJ2-1|TRBV5-6|.
CASSLMRALGNEQFF
TGTGCCAGCAGCTTAATGAGGGCTTTGGGGAATGAGCAGTTCTTC
>.|TRBJ2-1|TRBV19|TRBD2
CASSMAGRTSGGKQFF
TGTGCCAGTAGTATGGCGGGTCGGACTAGCGGGGGAAAGCAGTTCTTC
>.|TRBJ2-3|TRBV5-4|.
CASSLSGSTDTQYF
TGTGCCAGCAGCTTGAGTGGTAGCACAGATACGCAGTATTTT
>.|TRBJ1-3|TRBV6-6|.
CASRRASGNTIYF
TGTGCCAGCAGACGAGCCTCTGGAAACACCATATATTTT
>.|TRBJ2-7|TRBV5-4|TRBD2
CASSVGGLVGEQYF
TGTGCCAGCAGCGTGGGGGGACTAGTGGGCGAGCAGTACTTC
>.|TRBJ1-2|TRBV7-2|.
CASSPRTTGYTF
TGTGCCAGCAGCCCTCGGACAACTGGCTACACCTTC
>few|TRBJ1-1|TRBV5-1|.
CASSDGLREAFF
TGCGCCAGCAGCGACGGATTGAGAGAAGCTTTCTTT
>few|TRBJ2-5|TRBV10-3|.
CAISSQGGIETQYF
TGTGCCATCAGTAGCCAGGGAGGAATCGAGACCCAGTACTTC
>.|TRBJ2-5|TRBV5-6|.
CASSSSLGLQETQYF
TGTGCCAGCAGCTCCTCCCTGGGCCTCCAAGAGACCCAGTACTTC
>.|TRBJ1-4|TRBV27|.
CATRGGWGSTNEKLFF
TGTGCCACCAGGGGAGGGTGGGGCTCAACTAATGAAAAACTGTTTTTT
>.|TRBJ1-1|TRBV4-2|TRBD1
CASSQAGQGNTEAFF
TGTGCCAGCAGCCAAGCAGGACAGGGGAACACTGAAGCTTTCTTT
>.|TRBJ2-7|TRBV7-8|.
CASSKPPYSPSYEQYF
TGTGCCAGCAGCAAGCCCCCGTACAGTCCCTCCTACGAGCAGTACTTC
>.|TRBJ1-4|TRBV6-1|.
CASSADWGEKLFF
TGTGCCAGCAGTGCTGATTGGGGTGAAAAACTGTTTTTT
>.|TRBJ1-3|TRBV18|.
CASSPKGSGNTIYF
TGTGCCAGCTCTCCTAAGGGGTCCGGAAACACCATATATTTT
>.|TRBJ2-7|TRBV6-5|.
CASSYRGSISYEQYF
TGTGCCAGCAGTTACCGGGGTAGCATCTCCTACGAGCAGTACTTC
>.|TRBJ2-5|TRBV7-9|.
CASSPPDRTGETQYF
TGTGCCAGCAGCCCGCCGGACAGAACGGGGGAGACCCAGTACTTC
>.|TRBJ2-1|TRBV5-1|TRBD2
CASRSSGASYNEQFF
TGCGCCAGCAGGAGTAGCGGGGCATCCTACAATGAGCAGTTCTTC
>.|TRBJ2-7|TRBV27|.
CASWGMNEQYF
TGTGCCAGCTGGGGGATGAACGAGCAGTACTTC
>.|TRBJ2-3|TRBV7-2|.
CASSLGAPTDTQYF
TGTGCCAGCAGCTTAGGGGCGCCCACAGATACGCAGTATTTT
>.|TRBJ2-5|TRBV20-1|.
CSTGLGETQYF
TGCAGTACAGGGTTGGGAGAGACCCAGTACTTC
>.|TRBJ1-3|TRBV27|.
CASTGDRRENTIYF
TGTGCCAGCACGGGGGATCGTAGGGAAAACACCATATATTTT
>once|TRBJ2-7|TRBV27|.
CASRPEVTAPYEQYF
TGTGCCAGCAGGCCGGAGGTCACGGCGCCCTACGAGCAGTACTTC
>.|TRBJ1-1|TRBV4-1|.
CASSRGGVGEMNTEAFF
TGCGCCAGCAGCCGGGGGGGGGTAGGGGAAATGAACACTGAAGCTTTCTTT
>.|TRBJ2-7|TRBV2|.
CASSEITGQGLQYF
TGTGCCAGCAGTGAAATAACAGGGCAAGGGCTTCAGTACTTC
>.|TRBJ2-7|TRBV4-2|TRBD2
CASSLHKRGGGGVYEQYF
TGTGCCAGCAGCCTGCACAAAAGGGGTGGTGGGGGGGTCTACGAGCAGTACTTC
>.|TRBJ1-2|TRBV18|.
CASSPPGLGSGGYTF
TGTGCCAGCTCACCACCGGGGCTCGGGAGCGGTGGCTACACCTTC